Listed here is a single T cell receptor (beta chain). Its antigen remains unidentified. CDR3 length: 16 residues. Germline V gives CDR1 DFQATT, CDR2 SNEGSKA (reference sequence). Losses at the gene ends were 1 base for V and 5 bases for J; bases not matched to a gene: 10. The data are from a study of blood T cells in healthy people across ages. Study results and limitations: A greater number of naive CD4+ cells and higher diversity distinguished long-lived donors from aged donors.

A second PCR, run for roughly 7 to 11 cycles, used a sample-barcoded 5' primer plus a J-beta primer mix. TCRdb fed the 5' RACE reads into MiXCR, producing one record per CDR3 protein. This table holds 800,000 or so distinct CDR3 sequences, 55% to 65% found once. The study recruited healthy Caucasian donors from Russia who were aged about 6 to 90. This clonotype originated in a man aged 25-45 years in good health. The specimen was blood. The rearrangement links TRBV20-1 to TRBJ2-3; 9 bases align to TRBD2. The CDR3 here is CSARAFGGGALDTQYF. CDR3 sequence (DNA): TGCAGTGCTAGAGCATTTGGCGGGGGGGCCTTAGATACGCAGTATTTT.